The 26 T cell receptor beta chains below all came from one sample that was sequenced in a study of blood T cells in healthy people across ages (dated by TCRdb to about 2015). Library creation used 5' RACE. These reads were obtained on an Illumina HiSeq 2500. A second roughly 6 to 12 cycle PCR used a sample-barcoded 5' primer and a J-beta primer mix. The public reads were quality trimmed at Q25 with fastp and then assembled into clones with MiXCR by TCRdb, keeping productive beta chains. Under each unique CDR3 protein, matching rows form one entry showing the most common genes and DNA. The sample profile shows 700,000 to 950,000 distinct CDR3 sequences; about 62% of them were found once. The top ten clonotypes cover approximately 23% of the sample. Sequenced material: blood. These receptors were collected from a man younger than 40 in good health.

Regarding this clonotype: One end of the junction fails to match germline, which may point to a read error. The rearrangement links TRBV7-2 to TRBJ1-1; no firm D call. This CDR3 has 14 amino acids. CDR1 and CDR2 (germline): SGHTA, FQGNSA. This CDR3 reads CASSLTRTNTEAFF. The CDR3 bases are TGCGCCAGCAGCTTGACACGAACGAACACTGAAGCTTTCTTT.

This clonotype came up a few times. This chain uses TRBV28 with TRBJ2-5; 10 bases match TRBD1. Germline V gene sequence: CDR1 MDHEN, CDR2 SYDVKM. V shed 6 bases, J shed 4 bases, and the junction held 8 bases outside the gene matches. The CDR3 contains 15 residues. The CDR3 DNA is TGTGCCAGCAGGAGATCCGGGACAGGGGTAGAGACCCAGTACTTC. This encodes CASRRSGTGVETQYF. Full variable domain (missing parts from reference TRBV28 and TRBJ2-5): DVKVTQSSRYLVKRTGEKVFLECVQDMDHENMFWYRQDPGLGLRLIYFSYDVKMKEKGDIPEGYSVSREKKERFSLILESASTNQTSMYLCASRRSGTGVETQYFGPGTRLLVL.

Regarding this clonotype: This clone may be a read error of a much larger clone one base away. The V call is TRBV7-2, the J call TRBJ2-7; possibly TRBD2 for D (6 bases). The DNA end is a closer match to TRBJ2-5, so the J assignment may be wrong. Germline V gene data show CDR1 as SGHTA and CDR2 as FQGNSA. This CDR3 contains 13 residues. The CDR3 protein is CASSLTVGGTQYF. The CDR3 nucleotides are TGTGCCAGCAGCTTAACGGTGGGGGGGACCCAGTACTTC.

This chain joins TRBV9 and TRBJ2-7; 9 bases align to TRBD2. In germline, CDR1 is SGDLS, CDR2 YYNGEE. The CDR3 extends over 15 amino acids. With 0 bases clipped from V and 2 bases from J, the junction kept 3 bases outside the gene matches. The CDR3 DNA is TGTGCCAGCAGCGTAGAGGCTAGCGGGGCCTACGAGCAGTACTTC. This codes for CASSVEASGAYEQYF.

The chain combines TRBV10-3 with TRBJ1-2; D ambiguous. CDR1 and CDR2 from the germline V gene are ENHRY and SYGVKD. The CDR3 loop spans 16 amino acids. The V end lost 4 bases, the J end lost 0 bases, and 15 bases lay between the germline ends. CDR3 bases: TGTGCCATCAGTGTGTCGTCGGCTAAAGCTAACTATGGCTACACCTTC. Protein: CAISVSSAKANYGYTF.

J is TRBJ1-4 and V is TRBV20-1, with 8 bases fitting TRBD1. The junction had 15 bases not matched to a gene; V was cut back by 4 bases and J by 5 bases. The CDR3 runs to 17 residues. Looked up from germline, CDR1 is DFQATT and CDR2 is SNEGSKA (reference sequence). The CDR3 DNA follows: TGCAGTGCTACCCCCATCTTTCCGACAGGGGAAAATGAAAAACTGTTTTTT. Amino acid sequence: CSATPIFPTGENEKLFF.

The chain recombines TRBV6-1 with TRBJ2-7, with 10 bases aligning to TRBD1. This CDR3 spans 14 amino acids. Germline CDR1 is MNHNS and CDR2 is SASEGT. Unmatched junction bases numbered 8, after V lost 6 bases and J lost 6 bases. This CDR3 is CASSTGTGVLEQYF. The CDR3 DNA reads TGTGCCAGCAGCACCGGGACAGGGGTCCTCGAGCAGTACTTC.

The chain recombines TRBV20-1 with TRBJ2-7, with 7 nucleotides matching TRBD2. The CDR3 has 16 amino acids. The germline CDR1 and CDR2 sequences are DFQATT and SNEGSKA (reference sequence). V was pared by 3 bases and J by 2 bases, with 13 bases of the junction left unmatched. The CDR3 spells CSARGLVSGVTYEQYF. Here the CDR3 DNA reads TGCAGTGCTAGGGGGTTGGTGAGCGGGGTGACCTACGAGCAGTACTTC.

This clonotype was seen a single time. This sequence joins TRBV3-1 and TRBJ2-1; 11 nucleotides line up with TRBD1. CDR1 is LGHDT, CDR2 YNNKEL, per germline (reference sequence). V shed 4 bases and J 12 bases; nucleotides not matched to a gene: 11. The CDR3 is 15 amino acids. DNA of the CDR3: TGTGCCAGCAGCCCCCCCGGGACAGGGGGTATAATGCAGTTCTTC. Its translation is CASSPPGTGGIMQFF.

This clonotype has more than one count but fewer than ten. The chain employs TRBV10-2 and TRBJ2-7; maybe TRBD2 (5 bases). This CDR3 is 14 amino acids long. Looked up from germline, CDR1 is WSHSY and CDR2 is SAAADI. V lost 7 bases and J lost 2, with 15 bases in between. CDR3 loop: CASKQRDLTYEQYF. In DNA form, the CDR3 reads TGCGCCAGCAAACAACGGGATCTTACCTACGAGCAGTACTTC.

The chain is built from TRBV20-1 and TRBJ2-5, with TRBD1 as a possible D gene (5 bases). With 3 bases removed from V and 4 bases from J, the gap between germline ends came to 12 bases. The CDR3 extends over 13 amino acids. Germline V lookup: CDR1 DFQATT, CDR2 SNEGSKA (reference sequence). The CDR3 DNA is TGCAGTGCTAGTCAGGGCGCAAGAGAGACCCAGTACTTC. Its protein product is CSASQGARETQYF.

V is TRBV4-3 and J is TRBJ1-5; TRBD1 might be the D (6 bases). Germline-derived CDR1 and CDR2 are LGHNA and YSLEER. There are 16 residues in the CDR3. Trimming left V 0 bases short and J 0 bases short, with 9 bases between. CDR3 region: CASSQEWTASNQPQHF. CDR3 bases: TGCGCCAGCAGCCAAGAATGGACAGCTAGCAATCAGCCCCAGCATTTT.

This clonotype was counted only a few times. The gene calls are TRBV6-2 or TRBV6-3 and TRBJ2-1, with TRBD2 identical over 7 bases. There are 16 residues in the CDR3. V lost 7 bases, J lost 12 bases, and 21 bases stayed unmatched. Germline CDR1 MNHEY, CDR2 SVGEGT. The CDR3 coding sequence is TGTGCCAGCACCCTCCAGACTAGCAACCCTCCCATGTGGCAGTTCTTC. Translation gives CASTLQTSNPPMWQFF.

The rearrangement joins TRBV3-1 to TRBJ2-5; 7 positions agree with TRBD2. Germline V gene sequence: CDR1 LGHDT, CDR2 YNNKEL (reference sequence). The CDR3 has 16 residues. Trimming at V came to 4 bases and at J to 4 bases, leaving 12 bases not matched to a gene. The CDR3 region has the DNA TGTGCCAGCAGCCGGTTTAGCGGGTTCGGGGGAGAGACCCAGTACTTC. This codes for CASSRFSGFGGETQYF.

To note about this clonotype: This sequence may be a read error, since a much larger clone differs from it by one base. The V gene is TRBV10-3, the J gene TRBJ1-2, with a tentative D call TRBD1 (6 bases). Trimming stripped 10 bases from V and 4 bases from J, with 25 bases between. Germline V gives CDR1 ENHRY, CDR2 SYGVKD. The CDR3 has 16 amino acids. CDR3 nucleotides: TGTGCCACCGTCGGGTCGGAGACAGGCGAAAGCTATGGCTACACCTTC. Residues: CATVGSETGESYGYTF.

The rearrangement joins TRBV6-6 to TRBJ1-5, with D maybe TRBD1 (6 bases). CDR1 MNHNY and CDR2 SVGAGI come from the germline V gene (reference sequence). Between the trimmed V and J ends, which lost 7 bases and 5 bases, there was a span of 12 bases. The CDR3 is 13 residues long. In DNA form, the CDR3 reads TGTGCCAGCACGGGGGCAGGTCATCAGCCCCAGCATTTT. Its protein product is CASTGAGHQPQHF.

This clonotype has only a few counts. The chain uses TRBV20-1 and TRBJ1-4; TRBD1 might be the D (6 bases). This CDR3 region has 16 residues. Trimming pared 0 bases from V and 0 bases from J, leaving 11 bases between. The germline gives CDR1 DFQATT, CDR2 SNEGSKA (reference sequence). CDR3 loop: CSARDDGTPTNEKLFF. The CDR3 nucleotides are TGCAGTGCTAGAGACGACGGGACACCAACTAATGAAAAACTGTTTTTT.

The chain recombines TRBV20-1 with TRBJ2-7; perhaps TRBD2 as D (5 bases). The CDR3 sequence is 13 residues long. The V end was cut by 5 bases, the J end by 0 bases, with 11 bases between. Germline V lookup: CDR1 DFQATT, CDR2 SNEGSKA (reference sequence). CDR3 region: CSALLDVSYEQYF. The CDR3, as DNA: TGCAGTGCTCTACTAGACGTCTCCTACGAGCAGTACTTC.

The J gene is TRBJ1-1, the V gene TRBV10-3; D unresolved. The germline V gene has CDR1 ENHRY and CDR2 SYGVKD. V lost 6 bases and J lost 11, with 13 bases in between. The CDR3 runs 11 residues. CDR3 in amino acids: CAISRVGEAFF. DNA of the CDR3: TGTGCCATCAGCCGGGTTGGGGAGGCTTTCTTT.

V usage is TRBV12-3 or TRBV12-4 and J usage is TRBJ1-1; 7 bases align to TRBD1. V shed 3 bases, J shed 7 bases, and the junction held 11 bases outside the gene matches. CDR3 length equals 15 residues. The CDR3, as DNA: TGTGCCAGCAGTTTTAATAGGGGGCGAGGGGTTGAAGCTTTCTTT. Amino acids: CASSFNRGRGVEAFF.

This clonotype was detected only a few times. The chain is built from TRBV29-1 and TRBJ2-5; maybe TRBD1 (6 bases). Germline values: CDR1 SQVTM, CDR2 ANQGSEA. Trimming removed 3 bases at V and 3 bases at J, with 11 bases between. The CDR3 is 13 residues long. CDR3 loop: CSVEGHGEETQYF. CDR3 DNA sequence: TGCAGCGTTGAGGGACACGGGGAAGAGACCCAGTACTTC.

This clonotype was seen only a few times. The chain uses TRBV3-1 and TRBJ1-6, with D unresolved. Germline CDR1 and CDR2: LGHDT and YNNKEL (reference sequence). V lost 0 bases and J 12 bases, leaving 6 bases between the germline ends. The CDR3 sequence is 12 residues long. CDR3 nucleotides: TGTGCCAGCAGCCAAGATGATAGACCCCTCCACTTT. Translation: CASSQDDRPLHF.

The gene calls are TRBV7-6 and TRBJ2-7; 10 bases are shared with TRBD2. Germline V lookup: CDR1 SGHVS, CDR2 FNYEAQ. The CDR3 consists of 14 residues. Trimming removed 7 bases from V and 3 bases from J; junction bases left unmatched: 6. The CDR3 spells CASTRTSGNYEQYF. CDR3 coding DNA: TGTGCCAGCACCCGGACTAGCGGAAACTACGAGCAGTACTTC. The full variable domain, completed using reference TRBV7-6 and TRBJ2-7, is GAGVSQSPRYKVTKRGQDVALRCDPISGHVSLYWYRQALGQGPEFLTYFNYEAQQDKSGLPNDRFSAERPEGSISTLTIQRTEQRDSAMYRCASTRTSGNYEQYFGPGTRLTVT.

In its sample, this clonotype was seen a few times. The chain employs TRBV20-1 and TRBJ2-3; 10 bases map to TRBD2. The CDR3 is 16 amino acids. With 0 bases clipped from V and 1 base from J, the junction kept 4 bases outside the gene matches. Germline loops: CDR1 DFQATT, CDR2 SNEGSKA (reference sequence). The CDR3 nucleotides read TGCAGTGCTAGAGACTATAGCGGGGGGCGCACAGATACGCAGTATTTT. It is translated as CSARDYSGGRTDTQYF.

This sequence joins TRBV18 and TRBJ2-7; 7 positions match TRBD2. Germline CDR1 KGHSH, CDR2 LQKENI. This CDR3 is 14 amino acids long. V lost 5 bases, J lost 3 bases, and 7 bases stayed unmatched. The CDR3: CASSSYSGIYEQYF. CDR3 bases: TGTGCCAGCTCATCGTACAGCGGGATCTACGAGCAGTACTTC.

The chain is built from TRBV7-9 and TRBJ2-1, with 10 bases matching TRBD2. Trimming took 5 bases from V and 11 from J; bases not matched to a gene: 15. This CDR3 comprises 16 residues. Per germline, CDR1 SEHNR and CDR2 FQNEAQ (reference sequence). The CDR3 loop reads CASSLYWTSGNFKQFF. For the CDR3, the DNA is TGTGCCAGCAGCCTATATTGGACTAGCGGCAACTTTAAGCAGTTCTTC.